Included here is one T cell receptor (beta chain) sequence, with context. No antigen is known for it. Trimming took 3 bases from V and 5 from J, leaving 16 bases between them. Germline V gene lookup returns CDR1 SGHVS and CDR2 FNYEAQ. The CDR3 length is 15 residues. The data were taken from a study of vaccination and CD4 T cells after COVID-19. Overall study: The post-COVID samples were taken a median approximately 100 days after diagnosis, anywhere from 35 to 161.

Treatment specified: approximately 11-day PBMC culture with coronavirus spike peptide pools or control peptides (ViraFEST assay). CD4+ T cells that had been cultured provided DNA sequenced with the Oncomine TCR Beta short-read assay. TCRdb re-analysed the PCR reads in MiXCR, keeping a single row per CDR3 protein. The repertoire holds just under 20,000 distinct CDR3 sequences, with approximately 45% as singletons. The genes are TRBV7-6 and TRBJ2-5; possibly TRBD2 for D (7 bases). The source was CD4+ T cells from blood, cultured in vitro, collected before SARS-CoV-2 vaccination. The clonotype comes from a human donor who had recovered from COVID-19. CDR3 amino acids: CASSFRGASRETQYF. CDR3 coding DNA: TGTGCCAGCAGCTTTCGGGGGGCCAGTCGGGAGACCCAGTACTTC.